The 29 T cell receptor beta chains below were found in one sample sequenced in a study of human T cells and chemical hapten exposure. As to time point: pre-sensitization, week 0. Treatment of the sample: therapeutic diphenylcyclopropenone sensitization with weekly scalp DPC. TCRdb used MiXCR to reprocess the RACE reads, holding one entry per CDR3 protein. Of fewer than 300,000 distinct CDR3 sequences listed, approximately 8% are singletons. The material was whole blood, obtained in connection with sensitization to the hapten diphenylcyclopropenone (DPC). These receptors all stem from a man aged 18 to 30 with alopecia areata. Some clones in this sample may be carry-over from other donors' samples.

In its sample, this clonotype was seen a few times. V and J are TRBV7-9 and TRBJ2-1, with D perhaps TRBD1 or TRBD2 (6 bases each). This CDR3 has 15 residues. With 7 bases removed from V and 2 bases from J, the gap between germline ends came to 15 bases. Germline values: CDR1 SEHNR, CDR2 FQNEAQ (reference sequence). The CDR3 DNA sequence: TGTGCCAGCAACTTGGTCGGGGGCACCTACAATGAGCAGTTCTTC. As protein: CASNLVGGTYNEQFF.

This clonotype has a handful of counts. This chain joins TRBV6-6 and TRBJ1-1; 9 nucleotides match TRBD1. V shed 5 bases and J 4 bases; nucleotides not matched to a gene: 8. CDR3 size: 15 residues. Germline-derived CDR1 and CDR2 are MNHNY and SVGAGI (reference sequence). CDR3 loop: CASSLLQGASTEAFF. The CDR3, as DNA: TGTGCCAGCAGTCTACTACAGGGGGCAAGCACTGAAGCTTTCTTT.

This clonotype appeared many times. J is TRBJ1-3 and V is TRBV7-2, with TRBD1 identical over 7 bases. V lost 5 bases to trimming and J lost 0 bases; unmatched junction nucleotides: 7. The length of the CDR3 is 16 residues. Germline CDR1 is SGHTA and CDR2 is FQGNSA. The CDR3 sequence is CASSQDRESSGNTIYF. Here the CDR3 DNA reads TGTGCCAGCAGCCAAGACAGGGAGAGCTCTGGAAACACCATATATTTT.

This clonotype has a count of ten or more. CDR3 in DNA: TGTGCCAGCAGCCTCCGGGACAGGAAGAACATTCAGTACTTC. Protein product: CASSLRDRKNIQYF. This chain connects TRBV7-8 to TRBJ2-4, with 8 bases identical to TRBD1. With 5 bases clipped from V and 7 bases from J, the junction kept 7 bases outside the gene matches. Germline assignment: CDR1 SGHVS and CDR2 FQNEAQ. This CDR3 is 14 amino acids long. Using reference TRBV7-8 and TRBJ2-4 for the parts outside the CDR3, the full variable domain is GAGVSQSPRYKVAKRGQDVALRCDPISGHVSLFWYQQALGQGPEFLTYFQNEAQLDKSGLPSDRFFAERPEGSVSTLKIQRTQQEDSAVYLCASSLRDRKNIQYFGAGTRLSVL.

V gene TRBV6-2 or TRBV6-3 combines with J gene TRBJ2-1; 8 positions match TRBD1. Trimming took 1 base from V and 4 from J; bases not matched to a gene: 3. Germline V lookup: CDR1 MNHEY, CDR2 SVGEGT. This CDR3 comprises 15 residues. The CDR3 bases are TGTGCCAGCAGTTACTGGGGACAGGTATACAATGAGCAGTTCTTC. Its protein product is CASSYWGQVYNEQFF.

The rearrangement joins TRBV7-3 to TRBJ2-1, with D possibly being TRBD2 (6 bases). From germline, CDR1 is SGHTA and CDR2 FQGTGA. The V end was cut by 2 bases, the J end by 12 bases, with 17 bases between. The CDR3 has 14 amino acids. This CDR3 is CASSLLGTSTRQFF. Written as DNA, the CDR3 is TGTGCCAGCAGCTTATTAGGAACTAGCACAAGGCAGTTCTTC.

This clonotype came up many times. The V gene is TRBV5-1, the J gene TRBJ2-5; the D gene is possibly TRBD1 (5 bases). The CDR3 is made up of 15 amino acids. V lost 5 bases and J lost 0, with 14 bases in between. CDR1 and CDR2 (germline): SGHRS, YFSETQ. The CDR3 DNA reads as TGCGCCAGCAGGGTAGACAGTACGTACCAAGAGACCCAGTACTTC. Its translation: CASRVDSTYQETQYF.

The chain combines TRBV5-1 with TRBJ2-3; D remains unclear. CDR1 SGHRS and CDR2 YFSETQ come from the germline V gene. CDR3 length: 15 amino acids. Trimming left V 0 bases short and J 1 base short, with 9 bases between. The DNA of the CDR3 is TGCGCCAGCAGCTTGGAAGATCGAGGCACAGATACGCAGTATTTT. Translated: CASSLEDRGTDTQYF.

This chain joins TRBV7-2 and TRBJ2-3; D is uncertain. The CDR3 runs to 16 residues. Germline V CDR1 and CDR2: SGHTA, FQGNSA. Trimming stripped 5 bases from V and 4 bases from J, with 19 bases between. The CDR3 DNA reads TGTGCCAGCAGCCTATGGACCGTGAAGGTGGCAGATACGCAGTATTTT. Its translation: CASSLWTVKVADTQYF.

The chain carries TRBV12-3 or TRBV12-4 and TRBJ2-5; D unclear. V lost 3 bases and J 5 bases, leaving 10 bases between the germline ends. This CDR3 is 13 amino acids long. The CDR3 here is CASSFPSGETQYF. CDR3 in DNA: TGTGCCAGCAGTTTTCCCAGTGGGGAGACCCAGTACTTC.

The table lists this clonotype with many counts. This chain joins TRBV5-1 and TRBJ1-1; D uncertain. The CDR3 is made up of 16 amino acids. The V end was cut by 0 bases, the J end by 0 bases, with 12 bases between. Germline V gives CDR1 SGHRS, CDR2 YFSETQ. The CDR3 DNA sequence: TGCGCCAGCAGCTTGGTGGTCGTGGGGATGAACACTGAAGCTTTCTTT. It yields the protein CASSLVVVGMNTEAFF.

This clonotype was counted a few times. This rearrangement joins TRBV6-6 to TRBJ1-1; unclear D gene. V lost 6 bases, J lost 1 base, and 9 bases lay in between. Germline V gene sequence: CDR1 MNHNY, CDR2 SVGAGI (reference sequence). This CDR3 has 13 amino acids. DNA of the CDR3: TGTGCCAGCAGAAACGGTGGGAACACTGAAGCTTTCTTT. Protein sequence: CASRNGGNTEAFF.

This clonotype has only a few counts. The CDR3 loop is CASSPQGFNSPLHF. The CDR3 DNA sequence: TGTGCCAGCAGCCCACAGGGGTTTAATTCACCCCTCCACTTT. The V gene is TRBV6-6, the J gene TRBJ1-6; 7 positions match TRBD1. Germline lookup yields CDR1 MNHNY and CDR2 SVGAGI (reference sequence). V lost 6 bases, J lost 6 bases, and 5 bases stayed unmatched. This CDR3 contains 14 residues.

This clonotype has only a few counts. The J gene is TRBJ2-6, the V gene TRBV7-2; D uncertain. V dropped 2 bases and J dropped 0 bases, with 2 bases sitting between them. The CDR3 totals 14 residues. Germline loops: CDR1 SGHTA, CDR2 FQGNSA. The chain's CDR3 is CASSLHSGANVLTF. The CDR3 DNA reads as TGTGCCAGCAGCTTACACTCTGGGGCCAACGTCCTGACTTTC.

This clonotype has just a few counts. The V gene is TRBV11-2, the J gene TRBJ2-1; the match to TRBD1 covers 8 bases. With 1 base clipped from V and 6 bases from J, the junction kept 5 bases outside the gene matches. CDR1 is SGHAT and CDR2 is FQNNGV in the germline V gene. The CDR3 spans 15 residues. The CDR3: CASSLAGTGLNEQFF. In DNA, the CDR3 is TGTGCCAGCAGCTTAGCAGGGACAGGCCTCAATGAGCAGTTCTTC.

This clonotype appeared a few times. The rearrangement joins TRBV5-5 to TRBJ1-5; TRBD1 matches 12 bases. There are 15 residues in the CDR3. The germline V gene has CDR1 SGHKS and CDR2 YYEKEE (reference sequence). Trimming cost V 4 bases and J 5 bases; bases outside gene matches: 4. The chain's CDR3 is CASSPGTGGHQPQHF. The CDR3 DNA is TGTGCCAGCAGCCCCGGGACAGGGGGCCATCAGCCCCAGCATTTT.

This clonotype appeared many times. The chain links TRBV20-1 to TRBJ2-1, with 14 bases lining up with TRBD2. The germline gives CDR1 DFQATT, CDR2 SNEGSKA (reference sequence). The V and J ends lost 0 bases and 7 bases, in that order; junction bases with no gene match: 5. CDR3 length equals 16 residues. The CDR3 here is CSARDPGLAGANEQFF. CDR3 in DNA: TGCAGTGCTAGAGACCCGGGACTAGCGGGGGCGAATGAGCAGTTCTTC.

This clonotype was counted only a few times. CDR3 coding DNA: TGTGCCAGCAGCCGTAGGGCAGCCTGGGCCGGGGAGCTGTTTTTT. It yields the protein CASSRRAAWAGELFF. The chain joins TRBV14 to TRBJ2-2; unclear D gene. Germline CDR1 reads SGHDN; CDR2 reads FVKESK. Trimming removed 4 bases at V and 6 bases at J, with 15 bases between. The CDR3 is 15 amino acids.

This clonotype was recorded a few times. This chain uses TRBV7-9 with TRBJ1-6, with no clear D. The germline gives CDR1 SEHNR, CDR2 FQNEAQ (reference sequence). Deletions cut 2 bases from V and 0 bases from J, with 8 bases between. The CDR3 has 16 residues. CDR3 nucleotide sequence: TGTGCCAGCAGCTTAATGGGCGGCTCCTATAATTCACCCCTCCACTTT. Its translation is CASSLMGGSYNSPLHF.

V and J are TRBV28 and TRBJ2-3; possibly TRBD2 for D (5 bases). This CDR3 has 13 residues. Between the trimmed V and J ends, which lost 7 bases and 5 bases, there was a span of 13 bases. Germline values: CDR1 MDHEN, CDR2 SYDVKM. CDR3: CASTPSGEDTQYF. The CDR3 bases are TGTGCCAGCACCCCGTCCGGGGAAGATACGCAGTATTTT.

This clonotype has more than one count but fewer than ten. The rearrangement joins TRBV28 to TRBJ2-7; D gene ambiguous. The CDR3 runs 12 residues. Germline loops: CDR1 MDHEN, CDR2 SYDVKM. The V gene lost 7 bases and the J gene lost 7 bases, with 14 bases spanning the gap. CDR3: CASTINVGEQYF. In nucleotides, the CDR3 is TGTGCCAGCACCATAAATGTCGGGGAGCAGTACTTC. Full variable domain (remainder filled in from reference TRBV28 and TRBJ2-7): DVKVTQSSRYLVKRTGEKVFLECVQDMDHENMFWYRQDPGLGLRLIYFSYDVKMKEKGDIPEGYSVSREKKERFSLILESASTNQTSMYLCASTINVGEQYFGPGTRLTVT.

Ten or more counts support this clonotype. The chain couples TRBV9 to TRBJ1-6, with TRBD1 as a possible D gene (5 bases). Germline-derived CDR1 and CDR2 are SGDLS and YYNGEE. The CDR3 is made up of 15 amino acids. V shed 0 bases and J shed 12 bases, with 16 bases lying between them. The CDR3: CASSVDKGSRRPLHF. The CDR3 coding sequence is TGTGCCAGCAGCGTAGACAAGGGGTCAAGGAGACCCCTCCACTTT. The variable domain in full, with the rest retrieved from reference TRBV9 and TRBJ1-6, is DSGVTQTPKHLITATGQRVTLRCSPRSGDLSVYWYQQSLDQGLQFLIQYYNGEERAKGNILERFSAQQFPDLHSELNLSSLELGDSALYFCASSVDKGSRRPLHFGNGTRLTVT.

V gene TRBV5-1 combines with J gene TRBJ1-4; 7 bases line up with TRBD1. V was pared by 0 bases and J by 7 bases, with 6 bases of the junction left unmatched. The CDR3 loop spans 15 amino acids. From germline, CDR1 is SGHRS and CDR2 YFSETQ. DNA of the CDR3: TGCGCCAGCAGCTTGGAGGCAGGGGGGCGTGAAAAACTGTTTTTT. This encodes CASSLEAGGREKLFF.

This clonotype has at least ten counts. The chain links TRBV2 to TRBJ1-1, with D unresolved. Deletions cut 8 bases from V and 6 bases from J, with 10 bases between. This CDR3 is built from 11 residues. CDR1 is SNHLY, CDR2 FYNNEI, per germline. The CDR3 reads CASGSTAEAFF. The CDR3, as DNA: TGTGCCAGCGGAAGCACAGCTGAAGCTTTCTTT. The whole variable domain, filled in from reference TRBV2 and TRBJ1-1, reads EPEVTQTPSHQVTQMGQEVILRCVPISNHLYFYWYRQILGQKVEFLVSFYNNEISEKSEIFDDQFSVERPDGSNFTLKIRSTKLEDSAMYFCASGSTAEAFFGQGTRLTVV.

The chain combines TRBV11-1 with TRBJ1-6; TRBD1 matches 8 bases. The CDR3 has 17 amino acids. Germline values: CDR1 SGHAT, CDR2 FQDESV (reference sequence). V gave up 2 bases and J gave up 0 bases; unmatched junction bases: 3. The CDR3 bases are TGTGCCAGCAGCTTAAGGACAGGGAGCTCCTATAATTCACCCCTCCACTTT. As protein: CASSLRTGSSYNSPLHF.

The gene calls are TRBV28 and TRBJ1-4, with D possibly matching TRBD1 (6 bases). V gave up 5 bases and J gave up 8 bases, with 18 bases separating them. Germline lookup yields CDR1 MDHEN and CDR2 SYDVKM. The CDR3 is 15 amino acids. For the CDR3, the DNA is TGTGCCAGCAGTCAAGCCCTGGGACAACGAGAAAAACTGTTTTTT. Its protein is CASSQALGQREKLFF.

The J gene is TRBJ2-7, the V gene TRBV6-2 or TRBV6-3; a weak D match, TRBD1 (6 bases). Trimming took 5 bases from V and 5 from J, leaving 16 bases between them. Germline values: CDR1 MNHEY, CDR2 SVGEGT. The CDR3 contains 14 residues. The CDR3 protein is CASSDTGTSNEQYV. The CDR3, as DNA: TGTGCCAGCAGTGACACCGGGACATCTAACGAGCAGTACGTC.

This clonotype was found a few times. V and J are TRBV7-9 and TRBJ1-1; weak D call: TRBD1 (5 bases). The CDR3 sequence is 12 residues long. V lost 6 bases to trimming and J lost 8 bases, with 13 bases between them. CDR1 is SEHNR, CDR2 FQNEAQ, per germline (reference sequence). CDR3 bases: TGTGCCAGCAGTCAAGGGGTGGGGGAAGCTTTCTTT. It codes for CASSQGVGEAFF.

The table lists this clonotype with many counts. V gene TRBV6-5 combines with J gene TRBJ1-6; D is unresolved. Germline V lookup: CDR1 MNHEY, CDR2 SVGAGI. This CDR3 has 13 residues. Trimming cost V 5 bases and J 9 bases, with 11 bases left between them. The CDR3 bases are TGTGCCAGCAGTGAGGGTTTAAGTTCACCCCTCCACTTT. Translation gives CASSEGLSSPLHF.